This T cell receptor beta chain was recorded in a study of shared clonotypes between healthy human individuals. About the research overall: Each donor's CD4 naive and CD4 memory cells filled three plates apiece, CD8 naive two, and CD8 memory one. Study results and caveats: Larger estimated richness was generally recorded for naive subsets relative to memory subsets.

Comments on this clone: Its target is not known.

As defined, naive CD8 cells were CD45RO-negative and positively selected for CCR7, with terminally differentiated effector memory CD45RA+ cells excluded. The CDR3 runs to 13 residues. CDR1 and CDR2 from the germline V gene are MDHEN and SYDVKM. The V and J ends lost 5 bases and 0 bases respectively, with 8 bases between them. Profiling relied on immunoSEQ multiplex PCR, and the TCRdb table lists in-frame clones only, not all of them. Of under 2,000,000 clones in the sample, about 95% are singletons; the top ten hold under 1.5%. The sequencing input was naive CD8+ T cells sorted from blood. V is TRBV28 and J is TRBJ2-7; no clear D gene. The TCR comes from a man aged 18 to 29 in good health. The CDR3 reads CASSAEISYEQYF. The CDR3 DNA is TGTGCCAGCAGTGCCGAAATCTCCTACGAGCAGTACTTC.